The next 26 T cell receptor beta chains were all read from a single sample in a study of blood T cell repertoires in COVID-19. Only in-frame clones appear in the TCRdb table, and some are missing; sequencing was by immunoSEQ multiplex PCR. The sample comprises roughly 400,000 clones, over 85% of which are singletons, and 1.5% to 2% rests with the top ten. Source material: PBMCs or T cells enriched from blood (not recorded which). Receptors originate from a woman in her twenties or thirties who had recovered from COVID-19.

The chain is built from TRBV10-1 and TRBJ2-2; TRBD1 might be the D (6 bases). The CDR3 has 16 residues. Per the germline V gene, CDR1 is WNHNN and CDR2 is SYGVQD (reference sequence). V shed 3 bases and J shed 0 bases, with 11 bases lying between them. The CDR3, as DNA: TGCGCCAGCAGTGACCTGGGACAAACGAACACCGGGGAGCTGTTTTTT. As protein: CASSDLGQTNTGELFF.

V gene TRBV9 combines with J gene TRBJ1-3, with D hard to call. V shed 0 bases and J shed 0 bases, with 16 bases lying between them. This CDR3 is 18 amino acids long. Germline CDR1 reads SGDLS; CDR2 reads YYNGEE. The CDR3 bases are TGTGCCAGCAGCGTAGAGAATGAGTCCACCTTCTCTGGAAACACCATATATTTT. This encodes CASSVENESTFSGNTIYF.

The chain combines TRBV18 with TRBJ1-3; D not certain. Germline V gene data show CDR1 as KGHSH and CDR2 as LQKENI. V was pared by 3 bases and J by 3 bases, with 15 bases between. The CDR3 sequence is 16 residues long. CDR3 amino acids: CASSPGRSSYGNTIYF. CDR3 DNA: TGTGCCAGCTCACCCGGAAGGAGTAGCTATGGAAACACCATATATTTT.

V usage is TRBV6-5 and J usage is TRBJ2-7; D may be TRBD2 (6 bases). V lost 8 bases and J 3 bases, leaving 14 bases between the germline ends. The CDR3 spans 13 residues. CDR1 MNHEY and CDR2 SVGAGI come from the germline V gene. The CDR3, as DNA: TGTGCCAGCTTCGCGGGACCGCTCTACGAGCAGTACTTC. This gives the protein CASFAGPLYEQYF.

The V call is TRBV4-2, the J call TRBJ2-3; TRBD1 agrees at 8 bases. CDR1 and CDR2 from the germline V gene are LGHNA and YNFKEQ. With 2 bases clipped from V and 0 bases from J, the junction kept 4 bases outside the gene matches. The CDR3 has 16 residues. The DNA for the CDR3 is TGTGCCAGCAGCCAATTACAGGGGGGTAGCACAGATACGCAGTATTTT. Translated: CASSQLQGGSTDTQYF.

DNA for the CDR3: TGTGCCAGCCTGACAGGGGTTGCTCAGCCCCAGCATTTT. Residues: CASLTGVAQPQHF. The chain joins TRBV28 to TRBJ1-5; 8 bases are shared with TRBD1. In germline, CDR1 is MDHEN, CDR2 SYDVKM. Unmatched junction bases numbered 6, after V lost 8 bases and J lost 6 bases. The CDR3 extends over 13 amino acids.

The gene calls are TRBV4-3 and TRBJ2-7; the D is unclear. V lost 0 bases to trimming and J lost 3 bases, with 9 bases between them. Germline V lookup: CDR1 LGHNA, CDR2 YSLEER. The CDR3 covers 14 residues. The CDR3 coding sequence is TGCGCCAGCAGCCAAGATGCAGTTCACTACGAGCAGTACTTC. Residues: CASSQDAVHYEQYF.

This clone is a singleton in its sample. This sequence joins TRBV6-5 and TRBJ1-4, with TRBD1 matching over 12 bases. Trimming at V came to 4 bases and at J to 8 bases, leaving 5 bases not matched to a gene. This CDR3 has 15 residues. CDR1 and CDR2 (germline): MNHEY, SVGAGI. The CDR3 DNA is TGTGCCAGCAGTTCACCGGGACAGGGGGCAGAAAAACTGTTTTTT. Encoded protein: CASSSPGQGAEKLFF.

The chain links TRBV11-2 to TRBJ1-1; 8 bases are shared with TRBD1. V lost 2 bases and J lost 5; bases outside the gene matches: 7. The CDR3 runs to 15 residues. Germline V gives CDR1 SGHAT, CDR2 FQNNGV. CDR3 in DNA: TGTGCCAGCAGCTTACCAGGACAGGGTAAAACTGAAGCTTTCTTT. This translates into CASSLPGQGKTEAFF.

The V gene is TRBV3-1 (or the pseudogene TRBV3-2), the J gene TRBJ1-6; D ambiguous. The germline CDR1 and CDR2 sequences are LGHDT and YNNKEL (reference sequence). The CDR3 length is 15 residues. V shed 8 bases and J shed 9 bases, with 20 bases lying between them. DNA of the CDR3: TGTGCCAGCTCTCTCCAAGAAGCATCGGGTTCACCCCTCCACTTT. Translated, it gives CASSLQEASGSPLHF.

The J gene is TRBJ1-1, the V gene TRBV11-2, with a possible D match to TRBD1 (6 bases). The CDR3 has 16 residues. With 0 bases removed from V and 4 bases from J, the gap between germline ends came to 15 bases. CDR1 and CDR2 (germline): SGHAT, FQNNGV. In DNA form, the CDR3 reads TGTGCCAGCAGCTTAGATTTTCGAGGGGGGGGCACTGAAGCTTTCTTT. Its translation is CASSLDFRGGGTEAFF.

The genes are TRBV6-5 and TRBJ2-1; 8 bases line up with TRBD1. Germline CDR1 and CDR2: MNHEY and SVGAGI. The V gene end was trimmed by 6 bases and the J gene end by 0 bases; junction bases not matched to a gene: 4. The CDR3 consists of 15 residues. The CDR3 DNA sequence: TGTGCCAGCAGATCCGGACAGGGCTCCTACAATGAGCAGTTCTTC. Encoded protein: CASRSGQGSYNEQFF.

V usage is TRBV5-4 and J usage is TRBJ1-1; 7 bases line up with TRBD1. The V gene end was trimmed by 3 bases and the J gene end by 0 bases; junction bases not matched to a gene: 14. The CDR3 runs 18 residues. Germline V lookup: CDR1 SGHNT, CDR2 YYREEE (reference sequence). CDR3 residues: CASSSVAGQILMNTEAFF. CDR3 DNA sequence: TGTGCCAGCAGCTCAGTAGCGGGACAGATCCTTATGAACACTGAAGCTTTCTTT.

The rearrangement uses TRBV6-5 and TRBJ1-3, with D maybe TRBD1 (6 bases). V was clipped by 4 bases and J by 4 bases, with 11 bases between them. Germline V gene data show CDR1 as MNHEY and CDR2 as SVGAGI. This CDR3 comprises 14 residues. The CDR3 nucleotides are TGTGCCAGCAGTTTCGGGGGGCCCGGAAACACCATATATTTT. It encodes CASSFGGPGNTIYF.

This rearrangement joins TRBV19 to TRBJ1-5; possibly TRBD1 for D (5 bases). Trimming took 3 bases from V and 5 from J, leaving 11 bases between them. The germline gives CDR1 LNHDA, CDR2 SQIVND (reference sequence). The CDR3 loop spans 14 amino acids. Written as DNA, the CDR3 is TGTGCCAGTAGTATCGGCAGGGCTGATCAGCCCCAGCATTTT. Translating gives CASSIGRADQPQHF.

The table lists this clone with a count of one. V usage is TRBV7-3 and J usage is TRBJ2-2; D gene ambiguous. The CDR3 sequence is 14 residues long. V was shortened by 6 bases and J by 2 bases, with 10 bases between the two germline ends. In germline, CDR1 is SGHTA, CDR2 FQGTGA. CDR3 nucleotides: TGTGCCAGCAGTCCAAGCCGAAACACCGGGGAGCTGTTTTTT. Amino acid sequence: CASSPSRNTGELFF.

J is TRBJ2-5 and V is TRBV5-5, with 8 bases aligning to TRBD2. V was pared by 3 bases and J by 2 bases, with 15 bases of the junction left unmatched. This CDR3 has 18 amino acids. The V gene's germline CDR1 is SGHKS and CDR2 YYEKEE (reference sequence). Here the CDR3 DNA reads TGTGCCAGCAGCTGGAGGGTAGCGGGGCTCACGCGACAAGAGACCCAGTACTTC. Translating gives CASSWRVAGLTRQETQYF.

The DNA for the CDR3 is TGCAGCTCAAGGAGGGATTTGGAGACCCAGTACTTC. Amino acid sequence: CSSRRDLETQYF. This chain connects TRBV29-1 to TRBJ2-5, with D possibly TRBD2 on 6 matching bases. The V gene's germline CDR1 is SQVTM and CDR2 ANQGSEA. The CDR3 runs to 12 residues. V was trimmed by 8 bases and J by 5 bases, leaving 15 bases between them.

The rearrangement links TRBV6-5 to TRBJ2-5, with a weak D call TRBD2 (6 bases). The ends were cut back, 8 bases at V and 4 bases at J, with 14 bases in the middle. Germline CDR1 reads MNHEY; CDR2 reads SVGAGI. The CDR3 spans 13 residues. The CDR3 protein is CASSLAMGETQYF. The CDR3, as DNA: TGTGCCAGCTCACTAGCTATGGGAGAGACCCAGTACTTC.

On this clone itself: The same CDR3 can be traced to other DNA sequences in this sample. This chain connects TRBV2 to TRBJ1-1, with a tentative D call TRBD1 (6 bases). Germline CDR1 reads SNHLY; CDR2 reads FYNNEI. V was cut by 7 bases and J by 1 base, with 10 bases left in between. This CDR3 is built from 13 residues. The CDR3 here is CASTRQENTEAFF. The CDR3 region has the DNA TGTGCCAGCACGCGACAGGAGAACACTGAAGCTTTCTTT.

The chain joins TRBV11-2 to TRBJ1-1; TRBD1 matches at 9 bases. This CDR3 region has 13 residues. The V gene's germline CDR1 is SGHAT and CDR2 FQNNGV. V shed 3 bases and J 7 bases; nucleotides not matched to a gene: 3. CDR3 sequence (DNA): TGTGCCAGCAGCTTCGGACAGGGGAATGAAGCTTTCTTT. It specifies CASSFGQGNEAFF.

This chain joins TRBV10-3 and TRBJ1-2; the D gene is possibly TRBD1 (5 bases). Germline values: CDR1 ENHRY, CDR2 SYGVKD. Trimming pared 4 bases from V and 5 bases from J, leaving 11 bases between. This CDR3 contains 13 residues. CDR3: CAISGRGGYGYTF. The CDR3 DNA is TGTGCCATCAGTGGGAGGGGAGGGTATGGCTACACCTTC.

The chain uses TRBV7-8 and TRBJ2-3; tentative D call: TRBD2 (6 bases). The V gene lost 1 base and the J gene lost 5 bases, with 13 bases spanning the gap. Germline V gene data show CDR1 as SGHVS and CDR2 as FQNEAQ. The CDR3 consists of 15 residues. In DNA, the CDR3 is TGTGCCAGCAGCTTAGAAGGCGGGACTCTAGATACGCAGTATTTT. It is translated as CASSLEGGTLDTQYF.

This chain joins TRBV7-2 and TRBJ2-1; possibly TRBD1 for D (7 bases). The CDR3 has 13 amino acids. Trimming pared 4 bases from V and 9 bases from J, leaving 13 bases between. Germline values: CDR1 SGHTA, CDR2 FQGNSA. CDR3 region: CASSSTGRIEQFF. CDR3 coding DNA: TGTGCCAGCAGCTCGACAGGGAGGATTGAGCAGTTCTTC.

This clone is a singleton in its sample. The CDR3 region has the DNA TGTGCCAGCAGTGCACTGGTTCCCGGGGAGCTGTTTTTT. Translation gives CASSALVPGELFF. J is TRBJ2-2 and V is TRBV25-1; D not certain. Trimming shortened V by 4 bases and J by 6 bases, and 9 bases separated the two germline ends. This CDR3 is 13 amino acids long. Germline CDR1 MGHDK, CDR2 SYGVNS.

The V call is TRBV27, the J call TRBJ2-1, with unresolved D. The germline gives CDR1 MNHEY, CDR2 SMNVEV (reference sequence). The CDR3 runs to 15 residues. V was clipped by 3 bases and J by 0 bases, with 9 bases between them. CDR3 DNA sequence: TGTGCCAGCAGTTTGACAACCTACTCCTACAATGAGCAGTTCTTC. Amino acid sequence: CASSLTTYSYNEQFF.